These 5 T cell receptor beta chains came from one sample sequenced in a study of blood T cell repertoires in COVID-19. Data came from immunoSEQ multiplex PCR; TCRdb stores just in-frame clones and leaves some out. The sample yields over 200,000 clones, more than 75% seen once. The sequenced material came from peripheral blood. Receptors were obtained from a woman aged 35 to 49 who had recovered from COVID-19.

V gene TRBV7-3 combines with J gene TRBJ2-5; 7 nucleotides line up with TRBD2. This CDR3 comprises 14 residues. CDR1 SGHTA and CDR2 FQGTGA come from the germline V gene. V lost 4 bases, J lost 4 bases, and 6 bases stayed unmatched. The CDR3 region has the DNA TGTGCCAGCAGCTCGGGACTACCTGGAGAGACCCAGTACTTC. It translates to CASSSGLPGETQYF.

The J gene is TRBJ1-3, the V gene TRBV7-6; D is perhaps TRBD1 (5 bases). Germline V gene lookup returns CDR1 SGHVS and CDR2 FNYEAQ. The V end was cut by 8 bases, the J end by 0 bases, with 23 bases between. This CDR3 has 18 amino acids. CDR3 amino acids: CASPNGGDGRPSGNTIYF. DNA of the CDR3: TGTGCCAGCCCCAACGGAGGGGACGGCAGACCCTCTGGAAACACCATATATTTT.

The J gene is TRBJ1-1, the V gene TRBV7-2, with a possible D match to TRBD1 (5 bases). The V end was cut by 0 bases, the J end by 7 bases, with 12 bases between. Germline V lookup: CDR1 SGHTA, CDR2 FQGNSA. CDR3 length equals 14 residues. CDR3 in amino acids: CASSLAVSGGEAFF. The CDR3 DNA sequence: TGTGCCAGCAGCTTAGCGGTCAGCGGGGGTGAAGCTTTCTTT.

This clone was seen at least ten times. V and J are TRBV7-9 and TRBJ2-1; 12 bases line up with TRBD2. With V trimmed by 1 base and J by 3 bases, 7 bases remained unmatched. The CDR3 is 18 residues long. Germline CDR1 reads SEHNR; CDR2 reads FQNEAQ (reference sequence). The CDR3 loop reads CASSLGPGGLAGYNEQFF. CDR3 in DNA: TGTGCCAGCAGCTTAGGCCCTGGGGGACTAGCGGGCTACAATGAGCAGTTCTTC.

This chain links TRBV12-3 or TRBV12-4 with TRBJ1-1, with D possibly being TRBD1 (5 bases). The CDR3 contains 13 residues. V lost 5 bases and J 4 bases, leaving 11 bases between the germline ends. CDR3 amino acids: CASSTGESTEAFF. The CDR3 coding sequence is TGTGCCAGCAGTACGGGGGAGAGCACTGAAGCTTTCTTT.